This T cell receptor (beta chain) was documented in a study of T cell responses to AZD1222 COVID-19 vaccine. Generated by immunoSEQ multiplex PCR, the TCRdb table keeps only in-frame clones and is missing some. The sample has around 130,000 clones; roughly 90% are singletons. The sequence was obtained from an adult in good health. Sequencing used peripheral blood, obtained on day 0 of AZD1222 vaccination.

CDR3 loop: CASSVEGRGDQPQHF. CDR3 sequence (DNA): TGTGCCAGCAGCGTTGAGGGACGGGGTGATCAGCCCCAGCATTTT. The chain employs TRBV9 and TRBJ1-5, with D possibly TRBD1 on 5 matching bases. V was trimmed by 2 bases and J by 5 bases, leaving 14 bases between them. CDR3 size: 15 residues. Looked up from germline, CDR1 is SGDLS and CDR2 is YYNGEE.